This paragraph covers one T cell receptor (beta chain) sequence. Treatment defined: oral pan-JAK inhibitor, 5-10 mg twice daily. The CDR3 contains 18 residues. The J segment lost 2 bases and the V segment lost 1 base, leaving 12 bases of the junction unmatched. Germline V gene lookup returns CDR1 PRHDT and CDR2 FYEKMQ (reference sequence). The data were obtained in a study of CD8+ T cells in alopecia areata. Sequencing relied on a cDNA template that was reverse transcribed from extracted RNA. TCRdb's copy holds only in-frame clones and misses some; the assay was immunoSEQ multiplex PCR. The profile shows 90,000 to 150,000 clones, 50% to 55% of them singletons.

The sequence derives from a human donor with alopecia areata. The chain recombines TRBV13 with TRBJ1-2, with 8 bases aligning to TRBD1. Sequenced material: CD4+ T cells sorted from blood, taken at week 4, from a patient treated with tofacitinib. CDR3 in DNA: TGTGCCAGCAGCTTAGACTCACTGGCGAGACAGGGGAACTATGGCTACACCTTC. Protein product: CASSLDSLARQGNYGYTF.